The 9 T cell receptor beta chains below all came from one sample that was sequenced in a study of cytomegalovirus exposure and HLA in healthy donors (dated by TCRdb to about 2017). The method was the immunoSEQ multiplex PCR assay. The multiplex PCR relied on a mix of 60 forward primers for TCR Vbeta segments and 13 reverse primers for TCR Jbeta segments. TCRdb holds this immuneACCESS table with in-frame rearrangements only. Some clones are missing; in checked studies, unresolved V genes explain under half, and the rest has no known cause. The sample table shows some 120,000 clones, and roughly 80% are seen once. Clones ranked in the top ten supply 4% of the sample. The sample comprised PBMCs. Receptors originate from a man aged 18 to 29 in good health and CMV-seropositive.

The chain's CDR3 is CASSPYQETQYF. The CDR3 DNA sequence: TGTGCCAGCAGCCCGTACCAAGAGACCCAGTACTTC. V and J are TRBV7-9 and TRBJ2-5; no reliable D call. There are 12 residues in the CDR3. V was clipped by 5 bases and J by 0 bases, with 4 bases between them. The germline V gene encodes CDR1 SEHNR and CDR2 FQNEAQ (reference sequence).

This rearrangement joins TRBV29-1 to TRBJ2-1; 11 bases are a match to TRBD2. The germline V gene encodes CDR1 SQVTM and CDR2 ANQGSEA. The CDR3 runs 19 residues. The V segment lost 0 bases and the J segment 0 bases; nucleotides outside the gene matches: 10. The CDR3 coding sequence is TGCAGCGTTGAAGATAGTCTAGCGGGGGGAATAAGCTCCTACAATGAGCAGTTCTTC. Its translation: CSVEDSLAGGISSYNEQFF.

The chain uses TRBV18 and TRBJ1-5; 8 positions match TRBD1. This CDR3 contains 15 residues. Germline values: CDR1 KGHSH, CDR2 LQKENI. The trim removed 3 bases at V and 9 bases at J, leaving 10 bases unmatched. The DNA of the CDR3 is TGTGCCAGCTCACCTAGAGACAGGGGTATCTCGCCCCAGCATTTT. It encodes CASSPRDRGISPQHF.

The chain combines TRBV7-8 with TRBJ2-2; maybe TRBD1 (5 bases). The V gene's germline CDR1 is SGHVS and CDR2 FQNEAQ. Trimming took off 5 bases at V and 2 bases at J, with 18 bases between the two ends. CDR3 length: 17 residues. CDR3 in amino acids: CASSPLSPQGNTGELFF. CDR3 DNA: TGTGCCAGCAGCCCTCTGTCCCCCCAGGGAAACACCGGGGAGCTGTTTTTT.

The chain has TRBV18 and TRBJ2-7; D not resolved. The CDR3 totals 11 residues. CDR1 KGHSH and CDR2 LQKENI come from the germline V gene. Trimming shortened V by 3 bases and J by 5 bases, and 5 bases separated the two germline ends. In DNA, the CDR3 is TGTGCCAGCTCACCCAGCGACGAGCAGTACTTC. This codes for CASSPSDEQYF.

The rearrangement uses TRBV6-5 and TRBJ2-7; D not certain. Germline CDR1 MNHEY, CDR2 SVGAGI. The CDR3 consists of 13 residues. Trimming cost V 6 bases and J 3 bases, with 12 bases left between them. The CDR3 coding sequence is TGTGCCAGCAGATCTAGAGGTCACTACGAGCAGTACTTC. This translates into CASRSRGHYEQYF.

The chain recombines TRBV4-2 with TRBJ1-1; tentatively, D is TRBD1 (6 bases). Germline V CDR1 and CDR2: LGHNA, YNFKEQ. The CDR3 is made up of 15 amino acids. V lost 3 bases, J lost 1 base, and 12 bases lay in between. Written as DNA, the CDR3 is TGTGCCAGCAGCCAGAACCGGGGACAGAACACTGAAGCTTTCTTT. As protein: CASSQNRGQNTEAFF.

The rearrangement joins TRBV7-8 to TRBJ1-1; 7 bases line up with TRBD1. Germline V gives CDR1 SGHVS, CDR2 FQNEAQ. The CDR3 spans 17 residues. Trimming cost V 2 bases and J 0 bases; bases outside gene matches: 9. The CDR3 region is CASSLRGRTIMNTEAFF. DNA for the CDR3: TGTGCCAGCAGCTTAAGGGGGCGGACTATTATGAACACTGAAGCTTTCTTT.

The gene calls are TRBV6-4 and TRBJ2-1; D might be TRBD1 (5 bases). CDR1 and CDR2 from the germline V gene are MRHNA and SNTAGT. The CDR3 has 14 residues. Trimming stripped 5 bases from V and 0 bases from J, with 8 bases between. The CDR3 loop reads CASSYDSSYNEQFF. The CDR3, as DNA: TGTGCCAGCAGTTACGACAGCTCCTACAATGAGCAGTTCTTC.